This T cell receptor beta chain was identified in a study of cytomegalovirus exposure and HLA in healthy donors (dated by TCRdb to 2015 to 2018). Some background on the complete study: According to a later analysis, the 120 or so validation repertoires were produced on the same platform as the 666 repertoires of the first cohort. The study was designed to test whether signatures of past pathogen exposure could be identified by cataloging public T cell receptors. A separate validation cohort of roughly 130 different subjects was used in addition to the roughly 670-subject first cohort. To predict cytomegalovirus infection status, the study combined high-throughput TCR immunosequencing, statistical association of individual TCRs with disease status, and machine learning. The full study reports these points: A later analysis found that TCRs clustered in the first cohort also tended to co-occur in the 110 or so validation repertoires, with approximately 95% of cluster scores above 0. The study listed 164 TCR beta chains as associated with cytomegalovirus. The authors suggested that the approach could potentially be extended to other disease states and immunological phenotypes. While some public TCRs were present in many individuals, most TCR sequences turned up only very rarely across donors. Cytomegalovirus status was reported to be diagnosed by the classifier with high specificity and sensitivity in both the original and validation cohorts. In vitro tests confirmed that a few of the cytomegalovirus-associated TCR beta chains recognize cytomegalovirus antigens. A later analysis had no HLA typing for the validation cohort, so co-occurrence there was scored across all 120 or so repertoires.

Libraries came from the immunoSEQ multiplex PCR assay. Turning to the authors' computational methods: A statistical classification framework was built to diagnose cytomegalovirus status from the catalog of TCR beta chain sequences. TCRdb mirrors the immuneACCESS table, restricted to in-frame sequences. Some clones are absent from its copies; in checked studies, under half trace to an unresolved V gene, and the reason for the others is unknown. The DNA gave D and trimming, while V, J and clone size come from that table. The sample has 130,000 to 150,000 clones on record, 89% of them singletons. The ten biggest clones cover roughly 9.2% of the sample. The CDR3 contains 13 residues, cysteine and phenylalanine counted. Only the CDR3 region is kept as DNA, spanning 39 bases read in frame from base 1. CDR1 and CDR2 (MDHEN, SYDVKM) derive from the germline V gene. Between the V and J ends, shortened by 3 bases and 4 bases respectively, the junction contains 9 bases.

Concerning this clone: Its antigen is not yet known. Per-base qualities were not stored, and no clone one base away is much larger.

Separate from the roughly 650-subject first cohort, the validation cohort of more than 90 subjects was the group to which the donors belonged. Sequencing was carried out using PBMCs. This receptor chain uses TRBV28 and TRBJ1-2, with a weak D call of TRBD1 (5 bases match). This TCR derives from a woman aged 18-29 years in good health and CMV-seropositive. The CDR3 amino acid sequence is: CASSFKGPYGYTF. DNA sequence: TGTGCCAGCAGTTTCAAGGGGCCCTATGGCTACACCTTC.